The source of this TCR beta chain is a study of T-cell memory formation after mild COVID-19. Study details: Largely donor-specific sequence clusters came from a couple of donors. General study points: A subset of responding clones appeared in pre-infection memory, suggesting cross-reactive memory joined. Shrinking CD4+ clones were chiefly CM and EM; CD8+ ones were chiefly EMRA.

This CDR3 is built from 14 residues. Per germline, CDR1 DFQATT and CDR2 SNEGSKA (reference sequence). The V end was cut by 6 bases, the J end by 4 bases, with 18 bases between. This clonotype was seen only a few times. What it binds is unknown. Amplification by 5'RACE using constant-segment primers produced TCR alpha and TCR beta cDNA libraries that carried sample barcodes and UMIs. TCRdb reanalysed the 5' RACE reads using MiXCR and keeps one entry per CDR3 protein. The profile shows 390,000 or so distinct CDR3 sequences, 16% of them singletons. This chain links TRBV20-1 with TRBJ1-2; D might be TRBD1 (5 bases). Sequenced material: PBMCs or a T cell subset sorted from them (not recorded which). This clonotype was sampled from a man aged 18 to 30 who had mild COVID-19 (a few samples of this study predate the infection). Cell type and time point are not known. Here the CDR3 reads CSAEVRGLGYGYTF. CDR3 in DNA: TGCAGTGCCGAAGTAAGGGGCTTGGGCTATGGCTACACCTTC.